The 21 T cell receptor beta chains below were found in one sample sequenced in a study of T cells after yellow fever vaccination (dated by TCRdb to between 2017 and 2020). Receptor libraries were prepared by 5' RACE. Instrument on record: Illumina NovaSeq 6000. Through fastp at Q25 and MiXCR, TCRdb rebuilt clones from the public reads, retaining in-frame beta chains. Every entry covers one CDR3 protein and lists the most common genes and DNA from its rows. Present in this sample are around 100,000 distinct CDR3 sequences, roughly 6% of which were seen just once. Jointly, the top ten make up about two fifths of the sample. In the paper's terms, the treatment or condition label means: live attenuated yellow fever vaccine strain. Sequences were derived from CD8+ T cells sorted from PBMCs, sampled 10 days after the yellow fever booster vaccination. The receptors come from a man aged 18 to 35 who received the YFV17D yellow fever vaccine.

This clonotype has ten or more counts. The rearrangement uses TRBV7-2 and TRBJ1-6, with 7 positions matching TRBD1. CDR3 length: 16 residues. The V gene end was trimmed by 5 bases and the J gene end by 7 bases; junction bases not matched to a gene: 11. Germline V gene lookup returns CDR1 SGHTA and CDR2 FQGNSA. CDR3 DNA sequence: TGTGCCAGCAGCATCCGGACAGGCAGGCTCAATTCACCCCTCCACTTT. Amino acid sequence: CASSIRTGRLNSPLHF. Variable domain in full (rest from reference TRBV7-2 and TRBJ1-6): GAGVSQSPSNKVTEKGKDVELRCDPISGHTALYWYRQSLGQGLEFLIYFQGNSAPDKSGLPSDRFSAERTGGSVSTLTIQRTQQEDSAVYLCASSIRTGRLNSPLHFGNGTRLTVT.

This clonotype was observed at least ten times. The chain carries TRBV4-3 and TRBJ2-3; the match to TRBD2 covers 11 bases. V lost 0 bases to trimming and J lost 5 bases; unmatched junction nucleotides: 4. The V gene's germline CDR1 is LGHNA and CDR2 YSLEER. The length of the CDR3 is 16 residues. CDR3 protein: CASSQEASGGIDTQYF. For the CDR3, the DNA is TGCGCCAGCAGCCAAGAGGCTAGCGGGGGGATAGATACGCAGTATTTT.

This chain links TRBV6-6 with TRBJ2-2, with 9 positions matching TRBD1. Germline V lookup: CDR1 MNHNY, CDR2 SVGAGI (reference sequence). This CDR3 spans 15 amino acids. J lost 8 bases, V lost 6 bases, and 10 bases had no gene match. The DNA for the CDR3 is TGTGCCAGCAGCGTCTTACAGGGGGCTTCTGGGGAGCTGTTTTTT. Its translation: CASSVLQGASGELFF.

This clonotype showed up just a few times. V and J are TRBV9 and TRBJ2-3, with TRBD2 identical over 9 bases. V shed 4 bases and J 3 bases; nucleotides not matched to a gene: 9. The CDR3 has 16 residues. The V gene's germline CDR1 is SGDLS and CDR2 YYNGEE. The CDR3 here is CASSPGAGGPTDTQYF. CDR3 bases: TGTGCCAGCAGCCCGGGGGCGGGGGGGCCGACAGATACGCAGTATTTT.

A word on this clonotype: Because the CDR3's place on the DNA is in doubt, the DNA is left out and the CDR3 is given as listed by TCRdb. The rearrangement links TRBV21-1 to TRBJ1-1. TRBV21-1 is shown as a pseudogene. The CDR3 length is 14 residues, termini included. The chain's CDR3 is CASILVLKCPLAFF.

The chain recombines TRBV4-1 with TRBJ2-1; 7 nucleotides align to TRBD2. From germline, CDR1 is MGHRA and CDR2 YSYEKL. V shed 1 base and J 10 bases; nucleotides not matched to a gene: 10. CDR3 size: 15 residues. CDR3 in amino acids: CASSQASRPSGEQFF. CDR3 nucleotide sequence: TGCGCCAGCAGCCAAGCGTCCAGACCTAGCGGCGAGCAGTTCTTC.

This chain links TRBV7-9 with TRBJ2-6; 8 bases map to TRBD1. Germline V gene data show CDR1 as SEHNR and CDR2 as FQNEAQ (reference sequence). After removal of 5 bases from V and 4 bases from J, the junction contained 4 bases not matched to a gene. This CDR3 spans 15 amino acids. The CDR3 sequence: CASSRDRQGANVLTF. The CDR3 DNA is TGTGCCAGCAGCCGGGACAGGCAAGGGGCCAACGTCCTGACTTTC.

The rearrangement links TRBV5-6 to TRBJ2-5; 7 bases agree with TRBD2. The CDR3 covers 14 residues. Unmatched junction bases numbered 14, after V lost 6 bases and J lost 9 bases. Germline V gives CDR1 SGHDT, CDR2 YYEEEE. The CDR3 DNA is TGTGCCAGCACCGCTGGGGGGGACGACGGGGCCCAGTACTTC. Encoded protein: CASTAGGDDGAQYF.

This chain connects TRBV19 to TRBJ1-2, with D perhaps TRBD1 (5 bases). Germline-derived CDR1 and CDR2 are LNHDA and SQIVND (reference sequence). Deletions cut 3 bases from V and 2 bases from J, with 13 bases between. There are 15 residues in the CDR3. CDR3 amino acids: CASSMGRRVNYGYTF. In DNA, the CDR3 is TGTGCCAGTAGTATGGGGCGCAGGGTGAACTATGGCTACACCTTC.

The chain recombines TRBV6-5 with TRBJ2-5; D is perhaps TRBD1 or TRBD2 (6 bases each). V lost 6 bases, J lost 5 bases, and 10 bases lay in between. The CDR3 length is 12 residues. Looked up from germline, CDR1 is MNHEY and CDR2 is SVGAGI. Here the CDR3 DNA reads TGTGCCAGCAGAGGGGGGAGCGAGACCCAGTACTTC. It codes for CASRGGSETQYF.

There are many counts of this clonotype. The rearrangement links TRBV4-3 to TRBJ1-2; D unresolved. This CDR3 has 14 residues. With 0 bases removed from V and 4 bases from J, the gap between germline ends came to 9 bases. Germline CDR1 and CDR2: LGHNA and YSLEER. As DNA, the CDR3 is TGCGCCAGCAGCCAAGATCGACGGCCCTATGGCTACACCTTC. Its protein is CASSQDRRPYGYTF.

This clonotype came up a few times. The genes are TRBV9 and TRBJ2-1; the match to TRBD2 covers 14 bases. This CDR3 is 15 amino acids long. Germline-derived CDR1 and CDR2 are SGDLS and YYNGEE. With 2 bases clipped from V and 6 bases from J, the junction kept 1 base outside the gene matches. The CDR3: CASSVTSGGANEQFF. CDR3 sequence (DNA): TGTGCCAGCAGCGTGACTAGCGGGGGGGCCAATGAGCAGTTCTTC.

The rearrangement links TRBV9 to TRBJ2-5; 8 bases are a match to TRBD2. The CDR3 has 14 residues. V lost 2 bases and J lost 5; bases outside the gene matches: 5. From germline, CDR1 is SGDLS and CDR2 YYNGEE. The CDR3 DNA follows: TGTGCCAGCAGCGTCCGGGGGGGCGAGGAGACCCAGTACTTC. This sequence encodes CASSVRGGEETQYF. The variable domain in full, completed from reference TRBV9 and TRBJ2-5, reads DSGVTQTPKHLITATGQRVTLRCSPRSGDLSVYWYQQSLDQGLQFLIQYYNGEERAKGNILERFSAQQFPDLHSELNLSSLELGDSALYFCASSVRGGEETQYFGPGTRLLVL.

The chain employs TRBV5-1 and TRBJ2-2; weak D call: TRBD1 (6 bases). Deletions cut 6 bases from V and 2 bases from J, with 17 bases between. From germline, CDR1 is SGHRS and CDR2 YFSETQ. This CDR3 has 16 residues. Here the CDR3 DNA reads TGCGCCAGCACCCAGGCCGGGACATCTAACACCGGGGAGCTGTTTTTT. Translating gives CASTQAGTSNTGELFF.

The rearrangement links TRBV5-1 to TRBJ1-1; D perhaps matches TRBD1 (5 bases). CDR1 SGHRS and CDR2 YFSETQ come from the germline V gene. V dropped 4 bases and J dropped 7 bases, with 17 bases sitting between them. The CDR3 spans 14 residues. Here the CDR3 reads CASSNLGRDVEAFF. The CDR3 region has the DNA TGCGCCAGCAGCAACCTGGGCAGGGATGTTGAAGCTTTCTTT.

V and J are TRBV28 and TRBJ1-2, with D unclear. The CDR3 has 14 amino acids. The V gene's germline CDR1 is MDHEN and CDR2 SYDVKM. The V end lost 3 bases, the J end lost 5 bases, and 13 bases lay between the germline ends. CDR3 in amino acids: CASSLTTPSYGYTF. The CDR3 DNA is TGTGCCAGCAGTTTGACTACCCCTTCGTATGGCTACACCTTC.

Comment on this clonotype: One end of the junction does not line up with germline, which may come from a read error. The chain uses TRBV7-9 and TRBJ2-1; 11 nucleotides align to TRBD1. Germline V gene sequence: CDR1 SEHNR, CDR2 FQNEAQ (reference sequence). The CDR3 loop spans 15 amino acids. In nucleotides, the CDR3 is TGTGCCAGCAGCTTAGTGGGACAGGGGGGCCCAGAGCGGTTCTTC. Translation: CASSLVGQGGPERFF.

This clonotype occurred many times. The V call is TRBV12-3 or TRBV12-4, the J call TRBJ2-7; 9 positions agree with TRBD1. V trimming: 6 bases; J trimming: 5 bases; junction bases outside the gene matches: 5. The CDR3 has 13 residues. The CDR3 spells CASRPGQGDEQYF. The CDR3 bases are TGTGCCAGCAGACCGGGACAGGGCGACGAGCAGTACTTC.

In its sample, this clonotype was seen a few times. The chain employs TRBV10-3 and TRBJ1-5; D not certain. CDR1 ENHRY and CDR2 SYGVKD come from the germline V gene. CDR3 length: 12 amino acids. Trimming took off 4 bases at V and 4 bases at J, with 5 bases between the two ends. This chain's CDR3 is CAISAENQPQHF. The CDR3 region has the DNA TGTGCCATCAGTGCCGAGAATCAGCCCCAGCATTTT.

A few counts support this clonotype. This chain joins TRBV19 and TRBJ1-6; 7 bases line up with TRBD1. Trimming took 7 bases from V and 6 from J; bases not matched to a gene: 9. Germline lookup yields CDR1 LNHDA and CDR2 SQIVND (reference sequence). This CDR3 is built from 15 residues. CDR3 sequence (DNA): TGTGCCAGTACCCCGACAGGGACAACTAATTCACCCCTCCACTTT. As protein: CASTPTGTTNSPLHF.

The J gene is TRBJ2-1, the V gene TRBV7-9; 11 bases align to TRBD1. The V gene end was trimmed by 5 bases and the J gene end by 4 bases; junction bases not matched to a gene: 4. The CDR3 has 15 residues. CDR1 SEHNR and CDR2 FQNEAQ come from the germline V gene (reference sequence). The CDR3 DNA follows: TGTGCCAGCAGCCGAGGACAGGGGGCGTACAATGAGCAGTTCTTC. This codes for CASSRGQGAYNEQFF.